These 8 T cell receptor beta chains were all obtained from the same sample, sequenced in a study of T cell clonality in common variable immunodeficiency. Study observations and caveats: Fewer deletions and N-nucleotide insertions were reportedly seen in common variable immunodeficiency TCR beta sequences.

Antigens for these TCRs are unknown. Method: immunoSEQ multiplex PCR; TCRdb's copy keeps in-frame clones and lacks some. The repertoire has 25,000 to 30,000 clones, none seen only once; the ten largest take 29%. Material: peripheral blood mononuclear cells. Receptor source: a human donor with common variable immunodeficiency.

This clone occurred many times. The read is 3 residues too short to cover the CDR3 end, so that end is filled in from the germline J gene. The chain links TRBV4-2 to TRBJ1-1, with a weak D call TRBD1 (5 bases). This CDR3 spans 11 amino acids. With 4 bases removed from V and 7 bases from J, the gap between germline ends came to 7 bases. Germline lookup yields CDR1 LGHNA and CDR2 YNFKEQ. The CDR3 DNA, read in part, is TGTGCCAGCAGCCCAGGGATTGAA. Translation gives CASSPGIE. The whole CDR3 region reads CASSPGIEAFF.

The chain's CDR3 is CASSLKDREGYGYTF. The covered CDR3 bases are TGTGCCAGCAGCTTAAAGGACAGGGAAGGCTATGGC. V gene TRBV5-6 combines with J gene TRBJ1-2; the match to TRBD1 covers 8 bases. Read sequence stops 3 residues before the CDR3 end, and the germline J gene provides the missing end. The CDR3 length is 15 residues. Trimming cost V 2 bases and J 4 bases; bases outside gene matches: 7. CDR1 and CDR2 from the germline V gene are SGHDT and YYEEEE.

Details on this clone: The read ends 3 residues before the CDR3 terminus; that terminus is restored from the germline J gene. V is TRBV23-1 and J is TRBJ1-5; D is possibly TRBD1 (6 bases). TRBV23-1 is an ORF, and what it does is uncertain. V was clipped by 4 bases and J by 4 bases, with 14 bases between them. The CDR3 runs to 15 residues. CDR3 region: CASSPPGQFNQPQHF. The CDR3 bases that were read are TGCGCCAGCAGTCCCCCCGGACAGTTTAATCAGCCC.

A word on this clone: Sequencing ends 3 residues short of the CDR3 end; the germline J gene provides the rest. The chain recombines TRBV2 with TRBJ1-1; TRBD1 agrees at 9 bases. The V and J ends lost 6 bases and 2 bases, in that order; junction bases with no gene match: 10. Germline CDR1 reads SNHLY; CDR2 reads FYNNEI. The CDR3 extends over 16 amino acids. The CDR3 loop reads CASRQIGTGLNTEAFF. The covered CDR3 bases are TGTGCCAGCAGACAAATCGGGACAGGGCTTAACACTGAA.

This clone was observed many times. Read data end 3 residues before the CDR3 end; the end is taken from the germline J gene. V is TRBV13 and J is TRBJ1-1, with D possibly matching TRBD1 (5 bases). Deletions cut 2 bases from V and 4 bases from J, with 8 bases between. The CDR3 spans 13 residues. Germline assignment: CDR1 PRHDT and CDR2 FYEKMQ (reference sequence). The sequenced part of the CDR3 DNA is TGTGCCAGCAGCTTACCCGGGGGCACTGAA. Amino acid sequence: CASSLPGGTE. The whole CDR3 sequence is CASSLPGGTEAFF.

Concerning this clone: The read is 3 residues too short to cover the CDR3 end, so that end is filled in from the germline J gene. Other DNA sequences in this sample translate to the same CDR3. The rearrangement joins TRBV7-2 to TRBJ2-3; 7 bases are shared with TRBD1. Trimming took 4 bases from V and 2 from J; bases not matched to a gene: 3. Germline values: CDR1 SGHTA, CDR2 FQGNSA. CDR3 length equals 14 residues. The covered CDR3 bases are TGTGCCAGCAGCTCGGGACAGTCCACAGATACG. It encodes CASSSGQSTDT. The whole CDR3 reads CASSSGQSTDTQYF.

About this clone itself: The sequenced fragment ends 3 residues before the CDR3 boundary, so the rest is inferred from the germline J gene. V is TRBV7-6 and J is TRBJ1-1; the match to TRBD1 covers 9 bases. CDR1 SGHVS and CDR2 FNYEAQ come from the germline V gene. V was clipped by 5 bases and J by 4 bases; unmatched bases: 2. This CDR3 comprises 13 residues. The CDR3 here is CASSAGQGTEAFF. Incomplete CDR3 DNA: TGTGCCAGCAGCGCGGGACAGGGCACTGAA.

With regard to this clone: With the read ending 3 residues before the CDR3 end, the germline J gene is used to fill in that end. The V gene is TRBV19, the J gene TRBJ1-6; D is uncertain. Germline V gene data show CDR1 as LNHDA and CDR2 as SQIVND (reference sequence). The V gene lost 8 bases and the J gene lost 9 bases, with 11 bases spanning the gap. This CDR3 contains 12 residues. CDR3 bases read: TGTGCCAGTGCCACATCTCGTTCACCC. Amino acids: CASATSRSP. The full CDR3 is CASATSRSPLHF.